The 16 T cell receptor beta chains given below trace back to one sample, sequenced in a study of tumor-infiltrating lymphocytes in primary liver carcinoma. RNA and DNA were co-extracted from roughly 20-30 mg of unsorted bulk tissue. Reverse transcription of about 0.5 ug total RNA with a constant-region primer produced TCR beta cDNA. Three nested multiplex PCR rounds, a slightly modified ARM-PCR method, built the TCR beta libraries. TRBV1-TRBV30 forward primers paired with a C-beta reverse primer were used in the first two PCR rounds, which ran around 10 cycles each. A single record per CDR3 protein comes from TCRdb applying MiXCR to the multiplex PCR reads. The sample includes about 22,000 distinct CDR3 sequences, about 79% of them seen just once. The sample comprised liver tumor tissue from sampling region 1. Noted subset: tumor region T1, superior pole. These receptor sequences come from a woman in her thirties with primary liver carcinoma and hepatitis B virus infection.

Comment on this clonotype: Relative to the germline gene, one junction end is altered; a read error may explain this. This chain joins TRBV9 and TRBJ1-6, with no clear D. Germline assignment: CDR1 SGDLS and CDR2 YYNGEE. This CDR3 region has 16 residues. The CDR3 reads CASSLAADPYNSPFHF. The CDR3 DNA sequence: TGTGCCAGCAGCTTAGCCGCGGACCCTTATAATTCACCCTTCCACTTT.

As regards this clonotype: Germline and junction disagree at one end, which may indicate a read error. The chain employs TRBV6-5 and TRBJ2-7; D gene ambiguous. Looked up from germline, CDR1 is MNHEY and CDR2 is SVGAGI. The CDR3 is 15 amino acids. As DNA, the CDR3 is TGTGCCAGCAGTTACATGGATAGCAGCTCCTACGACCAGTACTTC. Residues: CASSYMDSSSYDQYF.

A remark on this clonotype: The CDR3 ends on some other residue instead of the conserved phenylalanine or tryptophan, so this is likely a read error. The chain carries TRBV11-3 and TRBJ2-7, with 8 positions matching TRBD1. The CDR3 extends over 15 amino acids. CDR1 SGHNT and CDR2 YENEEA come from the germline V gene. CDR3 in DNA: TGTGCCAGCAGTTTCGGGACAGGTACAACCTACAAGCAGTACTCC. It translates to CASSFGTGTTYKQYS.

This clonotype has more than one count but fewer than ten. One end of the junction fails to match germline, which may point to a read error. The chain recombines TRBV29-1 with TRBJ2-2; possibly TRBD2 for D (5 bases). The CDR3 is made up of 13 amino acids. Germline V gene data show CDR1 as SQVTM and CDR2 as ANQGSEA. This CDR3 reads CSVGSRDTGEPFF. The CDR3 bases are TGCAGTGTTGGGAGTCGAGACACCGGGGAGCCGTTTTTT.

This chain connects TRBV11-2 to TRBJ2-3; the D gene is possibly TRBD2 (6 bases). Germline assignment: CDR1 SGHAT and CDR2 FQNNGV. This CDR3 comprises 17 residues. Trimming took 5 bases from V and 3 from J, leaving 21 bases between them. CDR3 region: CASSPPGRISGTDTQYF. The DNA of the CDR3 is TGTGCCAGCAGCCCCCCCGGGCGAATAAGCGGGACAGATACGCAGTATTTT.

Of note for this clonotype: Relative to the germline gene, one junction end is altered; a read error may explain this. V and J are TRBV5-6 and TRBJ1-1, with TRBD1 identical over 7 bases. Looked up from germline, CDR1 is SGHDT and CDR2 is YYEEEE. This CDR3 is 13 amino acids long. The DNA for the CDR3 is TGTGGCAGCAGCTTTTGGGGTCACAGGGGAGCTTTCTTT. This sequence encodes CGSSFWGHRGAFF. The variable domain in full, with the rest retrieved from reference TRBV5-6 and TRBJ1-1, is DAGVTQSPTHLIKTRGQQVTLRCSPKSGHDTVSWYQQALGQGPQFIFQYYEEEERQRGNFPDRFSGHQFPNYSSELNVNALLLGDSALYLCGSSFWGHRGAFFGQGTRLTVV.

This clonotype was seen ten or more times. This chain links TRBV7-8 with TRBJ2-7, with D perhaps matching TRBD1 or TRBD2 (5 bases each). The CDR3 spans 16 residues. Germline assignment: CDR1 SGHVS and CDR2 FQNEAQ. The V end lost 5 bases, the J end lost 3 bases, and 20 bases lay between the germline ends. CDR3 nucleotides: TGTGCCAGCAGCGCCCCCCGGGGCCTCGCCCTCTACGAGCAGTACTTC. Its translation is CASSAPRGLALYEQYF.

Comment on this clonotype: This may come from a read error, since a much larger clone is one base off. The genes are TRBV7-9 and TRBJ2-3; TRBD2 matches at 11 bases. There are 16 residues in the CDR3. Germline CDR1 reads SEHNR; CDR2 reads FQNEAQ (reference sequence). The CDR3, as DNA: TGTGCCAGCATCCCATTACTAGCGGGAGCCACAGATACTCAGTATTTT. Amino acids: CASIPLLAGATDTQYF.

This clonotype was seen just once. The CDR3 end shows no conserved phenylalanine or tryptophan, and so a read error is likely. Because the CDR3's place on the DNA is in doubt, the DNA is left out and the CDR3 is given as listed by TCRdb. This sequence joins TRBV4-3 and TRBJ2-1; the table's D call, TRBD2, was not checked against the DNA. The CDR3 totals 16 residues, both ends included. Per the germline V gene, CDR1 is LGHNA and CDR2 is YSLEER. The CDR3 loop is CAISQDAGSSYNEQIY.

Concerning this clonotype itself: One junction end does not reproduce the germline sequence, and a read error may be involved. V usage is TRBV11-1 and J usage is TRBJ2-1, with a possible D match to TRBD1 (6 bases). The CDR3 consists of 15 residues. In germline, CDR1 is SGHAT, CDR2 FQDESV (reference sequence). This CDR3 reads CTSSRRQAPYNKQSF. The CDR3 nucleotides read TGTACCAGCAGCCGGAGACAGGCCCCCTACAATAAGCAGTCCTTC. Based on the CDR3 plus reference TRBV11-1 and TRBJ2-1, the full variable domain is EAEVAQSPRYKITEKSQAVAFWCDPISGHATLYWYRQILGQGPELLVQFQDESVVDDSQLPKDRFSAERLKGVDSTLKIQPAELGDSAMYLCTSSRRQAPYNKQSFGPGTRLTVL.

Points on this clonotype: An end of the junction differs from the germline gene, which may be a read error. Here the CDR3 DNA reads TGTGCTAGCAGTTTTTGGGATAGCGGCCAAGAGACCCAGTACTTC. Translating it yields CASSFWDSGQETQYF. The chain links TRBV28 to TRBJ2-5, with D perhaps TRBD2 (6 bases). Germline CDR1 MDHEN, CDR2 SYDVKM. This CDR3 spans 15 amino acids.

This sequence joins TRBV11-2 and TRBJ2-7; D call uncertain. CDR3 length equals 11 residues. Germline lookup yields CDR1 SGHAT and CDR2 FQNNGV. Deletions cut 5 bases from V and 4 bases from J, with 6 bases between. CDR3 amino acids: CASSTYYEQYF. CDR3 bases: TGTGCCAGCAGCACTTATTACGAGCAGTACTTC.

The CDR3 spells CSVETGSIGAFF. In nucleotides, the CDR3 is TGCAGTGTCGAGACAGGGAGCATTGGAGCTTTCTTT. The genes are TRBV29-1 and TRBJ1-1; 7 bases line up with TRBD1. CDR3 length equals 12 residues. The germline V gene encodes CDR1 SQVTM and CDR2 ANQGSEA.

For this clonotype: One junction end does not reproduce the germline sequence, and a read error may be involved. The V call is TRBV5-4, the J call TRBJ2-3, with D maybe TRBD1 (5 bases). The germline gives CDR1 SGHNT, CDR2 YYREEE (reference sequence). The CDR3 contains 17 residues. DNA of the CDR3: TGTACCAGCAGCGTAGACGGACACTCTCCAACCACAGATACGCAGTATTTT. This gives the protein CTSSVDGHSPTTDTQYF.

The V call is TRBV11-3, the J call TRBJ1-6; D not resolved. The CDR3 runs to 15 residues. Germline V CDR1 and CDR2: SGHNT, YENEEA. Here the CDR3 reads CTISFKWSYNSPLHF. The DNA of the CDR3 is TGTACAATCAGCTTTAAGTGGAGCTATAATTCACCCCTCCACTTT.

The V and J genes are TRBV11-2 and TRBJ1-1; 12 nucleotides match TRBD1. The CDR3 has 20 residues. CDR1 is SGHAT and CDR2 is FQNNGV in the germline V gene. V gave up 10 bases and J gave up 6 bases; unmatched junction bases: 27. The CDR3 DNA is TGTGCCATCGGCGCTCGGGACAGGGGGCGCAAGAGCTGGAGTAACGCTGAAGCTTTCTTT. It yields the protein CAIGARDRGRKSWSNAEAFF.